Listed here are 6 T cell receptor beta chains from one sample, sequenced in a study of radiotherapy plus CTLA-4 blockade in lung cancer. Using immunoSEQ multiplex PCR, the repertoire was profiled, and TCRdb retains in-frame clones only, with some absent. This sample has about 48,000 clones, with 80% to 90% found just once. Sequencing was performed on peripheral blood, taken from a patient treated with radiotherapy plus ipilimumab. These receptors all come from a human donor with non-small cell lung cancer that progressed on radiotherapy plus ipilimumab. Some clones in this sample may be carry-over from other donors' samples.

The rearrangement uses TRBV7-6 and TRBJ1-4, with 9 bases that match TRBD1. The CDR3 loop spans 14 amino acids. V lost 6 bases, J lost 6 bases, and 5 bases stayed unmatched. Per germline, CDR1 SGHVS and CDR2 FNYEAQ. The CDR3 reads CASSPGTGYEKLFF. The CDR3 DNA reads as TGTGCCAGCAGTCCTGGGACAGGGTATGAAAAACTGTTTTTT.

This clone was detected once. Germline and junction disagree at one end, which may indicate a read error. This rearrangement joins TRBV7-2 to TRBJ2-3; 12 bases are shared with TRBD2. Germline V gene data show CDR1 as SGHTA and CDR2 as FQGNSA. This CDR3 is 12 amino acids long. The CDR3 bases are TGTGCCAGCAGCCCGCTAGCGGGAGGGTTGAATTTT. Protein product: CASSPLAGGLNF. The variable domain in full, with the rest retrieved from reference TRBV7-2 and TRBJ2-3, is GAGVSQSPSNKVTEKGKDVELRCDPISGHTALYWYRQSLGQGLEFLIYFQGNSAPDKSGLPSDRFSAERTGGSVSTLTIQRTQQEDSAVYLCASSPLAGGLNFGPGTRLTVL.

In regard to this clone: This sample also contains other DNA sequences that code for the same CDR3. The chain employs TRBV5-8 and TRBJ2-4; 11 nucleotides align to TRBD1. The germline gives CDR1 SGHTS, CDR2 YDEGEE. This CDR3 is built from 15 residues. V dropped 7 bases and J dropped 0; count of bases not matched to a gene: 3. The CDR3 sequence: CASADRGLAKNIQYF. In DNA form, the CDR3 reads TGTGCCAGCGCGGACAGGGGGCTAGCCAAAAACATTCAGTACTTC.

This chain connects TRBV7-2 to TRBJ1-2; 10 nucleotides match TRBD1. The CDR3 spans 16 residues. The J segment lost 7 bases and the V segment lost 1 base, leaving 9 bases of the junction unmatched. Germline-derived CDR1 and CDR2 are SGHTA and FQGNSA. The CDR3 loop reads CASSLGFSGQGGGYTF. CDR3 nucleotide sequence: TGTGCCAGCAGCTTAGGGTTCAGCGGACAGGGGGGTGGCTACACCTTC.

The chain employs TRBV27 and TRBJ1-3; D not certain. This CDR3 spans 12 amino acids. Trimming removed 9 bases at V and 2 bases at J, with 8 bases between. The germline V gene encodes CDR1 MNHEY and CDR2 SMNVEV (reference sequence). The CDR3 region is CARGRAGNTIYF. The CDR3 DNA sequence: TGTGCCAGGGGGAGAGCTGGAAACACCATATATTTT.

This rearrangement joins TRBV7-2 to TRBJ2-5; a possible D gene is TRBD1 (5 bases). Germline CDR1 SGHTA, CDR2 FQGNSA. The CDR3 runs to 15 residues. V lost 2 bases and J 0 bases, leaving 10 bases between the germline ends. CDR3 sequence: CASSLYGRDQETQYF. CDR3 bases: TGTGCCAGCAGCTTATACGGCAGGGACCAAGAGACCCAGTACTTC. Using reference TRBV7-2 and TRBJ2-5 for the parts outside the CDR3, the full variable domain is GAGVSQSPSNKVTEKGKDVELRCDPISGHTALYWYRQSLGQGLEFLIYFQGNSAPDKSGLPSDRFSAERTGGSVSTLTIQRTQQEDSAVYLCASSLYGRDQETQYFGPGTRLLVL.